The present entry profiles one TCR beta chain with its context. The data are from a study of cytomegalovirus exposure and HLA in healthy donors. Vbeta (60) and Jbeta (13) primers were used in the PCR. Clones were read by immunoSEQ multiplex PCR, and TCRdb kept only the in-frame ones, dropping some. The sample carries 140,000 or so clones, roughly 80% recorded once. This TCR came from a female donor in good health and CMV-seronegative. Sample: PBMCs.

DNA of the CDR3: TGTGCCAGCAGTGGACCTCCAATGAGACAGGGGATGAGCGAGCAGTACTTC. This encodes CASSGPPMRQGMSEQYF. The genes are TRBV6-1 and TRBJ2-7, with TRBD1 matching 8 bases. The CDR3 is made up of 17 amino acids. Germline CDR1 and CDR2: MNHNS and SASEGT. The V gene end was trimmed by 4 bases and the J gene end by 6 bases; junction bases not matched to a gene: 17.